This T cell receptor (beta chain) was profiled in a study of shared clonotypes between healthy human individuals (dated by TCRdb to the early 2020s). Broadly, across the study: A few men and two women, aged 18 to 49 years, made up the cohort. For each donor, CD4 naive and CD4 memory were each given three plates, CD8 naive was given two plates, and CD8 memory was given one plate. Blood TCR repertoires of a handful of healthy adults were deeply sequenced to estimate repertoire size and the extent of clonotype sharing between individuals. Libraries were prepared and TCR repertoires were sequenced by different laboratories using diverse techniques, in order to increase sequencing depth and limit assay-specific biases. Per donor, leukapheresis produced somewhere between about 0.9 and 9 billion PBMCs.

This clone was detected once. What this receptor recognizes is not known. Base-call qualities are not available, and no considerably larger clone is one nucleotide away. The sample contains more than one DNA sequence encoding this CDR3. The donors were healthy, HIV-negative adults with no recently reported acute infections or vaccinations. Only Caucasian adults living in Nashville, Tennessee, USA were represented among the donors. CD4+ T cells were enriched by magnetic negative selection; naive cells were then positively selected on CD45RA, and the negative fraction formed the memory subset. Blood was obtained by leukapheresis, after which PBMCs were separated by Ficoll-Histopaque density gradient centrifugation and cryopreserved in liquid nitrogen vapor phase. Analytical flow cytometry was used to check the purity and quantity of every magnetically sorted T cell population. Genomic DNA was isolated from each sorted fraction and quantified by UV absorbance on a Nanodrop 2000c.

TCR CDR3 regions were amplified from genomic DNA by multiplex PCR using the deep immunoSEQ assay. For each cell subset, the extracted genomic DNA was distributed evenly across all wells of several immunoSEQ 96-well plates, and each plate served as one replicate. Each replicate PCR for sorted subsets received 200 ng genomic DNA, equal to tens of thousands of T cell genomes. Purified libraries were measured with a Qubit 3.0 fluorometer, size-checked on a Bioanalyzer 2100, and measured again with the KAPA Library Quantification kit. Each immunoSEQ 96-well plate was sequenced on its own single-read 150-cycle Illumina NextSeq 550 flow cell. In the paper's pipeline: Because the immunoSEQ output included only junctional sequences and no quality scores, the filtering could not be the same as the filtering used for full-length reads. To assign V/J genes and CDR3, sequences were annotated using PyIR, a Python wrapper for IgBLAST v1.9, with IMGT germline references. Reads with weak V/J assignments (E-value above 1e-6), missing CDR3, stop codons, out-of-frame junctions, or ambiguous translated residues were removed. A V3J clonotype was defined by an identical inferred V gene, J gene, and CDR3 amino acid sequence. Percentage overlap between repertoires was computed as shared unique clonotypes divided by the size of the smaller repertoire. RTK rarefaction, the Chao1 estimator, and Recon v2.1 estimates of unobserved clonotypes were used to assess repertoire richness. Generation probabilities for all TCRbeta clonotypes obtained by the gDNA method from a handful of donors were computed using OLGA. TCRdb's version of the immuneACCESS table is confined to in-frame rearrangements and falls short of the full clone set. An unresolved V gene accounts for under half of the shortfall where checked; the remainder is of unknown origin. The V and J calls and the clone size are those of that table, but D and trimming were determined from the DNA. The sample contains some 2 million clones, 95% of them found a single time. More than 0.1% of the sample lies in the top ten.

CDR1 and CDR2 (MNHNS, SASEGT) derive from the germline V gene. The junction shows trimming of 8 bases on V and 4 bases on J, and the gene matches do not reach 4 bases of it. The CDR3 starts with the cysteine, ends with the phenylalanine, and has 14 residues. Only the CDR3 part of the read is kept: 42 bases, read in frame from the first base. On the study overall, not on this receptor specifically: Because the study included a small number of donors, the genetic and exposure-history diversity represented was limited. Across four donors, approximately 4.6% of naive CD4, approximately 3.5% of naive CD8, around 2.5% of memory CD4, and 0.4% of memory CD8 clonotypes were shared. Based on pairwise subsampling, the degree of clonotype sharing among donors was expected to be affected by sequencing depth. Naive subsets generally had larger estimated clonotype richness than memory subsets. Clonotypes shared by all four sorted-subset donors showed higher generation probabilities than non-shared clonotypes. Sampling was limited to blood, and TCR repertoires in tissue likely differ from TCR repertoires in blood. Even with the large sequencing depth, rarefaction of the sorted-subset datasets indicated that sequencing was incomplete.

Recombination joined TRBV6-1 with TRBJ2-1; 11 bases in the middle match TRBD2. The sample comprised naive CD4+ T cells sorted from blood. In light of the paper, this sample's cell subset or site label describes: CD45RA+ positively selected. The receptor was derived from a man aged 18 to 35 in good health. The CDR3 protein sequence reads: CASSLAGGYNEQFF. In nucleotides, the sequence is TGTGCCAGCTCTCTAGCGGGGGGTTACAATGAGCAGTTCTTC.